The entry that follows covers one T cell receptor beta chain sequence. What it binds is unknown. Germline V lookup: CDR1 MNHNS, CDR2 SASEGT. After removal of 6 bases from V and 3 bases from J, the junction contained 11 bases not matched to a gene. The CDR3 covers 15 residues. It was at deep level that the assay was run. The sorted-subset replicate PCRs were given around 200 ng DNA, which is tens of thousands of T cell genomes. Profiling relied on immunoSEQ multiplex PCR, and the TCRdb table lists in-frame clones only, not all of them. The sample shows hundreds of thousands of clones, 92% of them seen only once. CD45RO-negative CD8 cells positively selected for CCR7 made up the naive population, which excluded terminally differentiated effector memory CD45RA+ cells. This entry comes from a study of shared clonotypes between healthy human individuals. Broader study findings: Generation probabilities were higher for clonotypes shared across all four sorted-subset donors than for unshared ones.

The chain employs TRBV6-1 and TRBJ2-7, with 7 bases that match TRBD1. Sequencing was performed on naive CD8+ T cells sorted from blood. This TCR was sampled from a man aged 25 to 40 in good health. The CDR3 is CASSPPGQINYEQYF. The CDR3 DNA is TGTGCCAGCAGCCCCCCGGGACAGATTAACTACGAGCAGTACTTC.